The table lists the clone carrying this T cell receptor (beta chain) with a few counts. Its antigen is unidentified. The CDR3 loop spans 16 amino acids. V lost 7 bases and J 0 bases, leaving 16 bases between the germline ends. Germline loops: CDR1 MNHEY, CDR2 SVGEGT. The beta constant-region primer was an equimolar mix of two oligonucleotides covering TRBC1 and TRBC2. Nested alpha and beta constant-region primers with the SP2 primer drove four PCR rounds on ligated cDNA. One entry per CDR3 protein results from TCRdb running MiXCR on the UMI-ligation and nested PCR reads. The table lists about 150,000 distinct CDR3 sequences, 22% of them singletons, with 0.09% to 0.13% in the top ten. These data belong to a study of naive and memory T cell subsets. Notes on the study in general: Especially in CD8 cells, naive repertoires contained a few larger clonotypes, possibly CD45RA-re-expressing memory cells. Between naive and memory subsets, TCR abundance power law exponents differed.

Overnight CMV lysate stimulation of fresh PBMCs defined donor CMV status by CD4+ IFNgamma. The receptor's source is a human donor in good health. The specimen was naive CD4+ T cells from blood. V gene TRBV6-2 or TRBV6-3 combines with J gene TRBJ2-1; no reliable D call. CDR3: CASKSHRYSSYNEQFF. The CDR3 coding sequence is TGTGCCAGCAAATCCCATAGGTACAGCTCCTACAATGAGCAGTTCTTC.